The entry that follows covers one TCR beta chain sequence. This specimen belongs to a study of blood T cell repertoires in COVID-19. In germline, CDR1 is SGHDN, CDR2 FVKESK. The CDR3 is made up of 13 amino acids. With 1 base removed from V and 4 bases from J, the gap between germline ends came to 8 bases. TCRdb's table, derived via immunoSEQ multiplex PCR, lists solely in-frame clones and lacks some. The sample records 15,000 to 20,000 clones, approximately 80% being singletons. Sequenced material: peripheral blood. The rearrangement uses TRBV14 and TRBJ2-7, with D unresolved. The sequence was collected from a man between 60 and 75 years old with active or convalescent COVID-19. Here the CDR3 DNA reads TGTGCCAGCAGCCAAGTCTCTCCGTACGAGCAGTACTTC. This translates into CASSQVSPYEQYF.